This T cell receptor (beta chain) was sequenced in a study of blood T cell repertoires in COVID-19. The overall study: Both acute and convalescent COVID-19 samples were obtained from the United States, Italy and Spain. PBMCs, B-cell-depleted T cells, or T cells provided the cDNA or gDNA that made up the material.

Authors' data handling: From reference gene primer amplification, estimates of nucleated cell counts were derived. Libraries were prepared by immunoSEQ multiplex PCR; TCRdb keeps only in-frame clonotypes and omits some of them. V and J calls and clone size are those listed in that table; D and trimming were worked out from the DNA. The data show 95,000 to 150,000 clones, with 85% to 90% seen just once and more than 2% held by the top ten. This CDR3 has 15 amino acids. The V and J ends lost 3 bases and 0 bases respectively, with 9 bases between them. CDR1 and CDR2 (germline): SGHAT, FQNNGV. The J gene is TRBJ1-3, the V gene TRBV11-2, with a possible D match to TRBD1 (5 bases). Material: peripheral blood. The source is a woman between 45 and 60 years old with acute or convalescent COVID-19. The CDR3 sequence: CASSFRTRSGNTIYF. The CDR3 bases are TGTGCCAGCAGCTTCAGGACACGCTCTGGAAACACCATATATTTT.